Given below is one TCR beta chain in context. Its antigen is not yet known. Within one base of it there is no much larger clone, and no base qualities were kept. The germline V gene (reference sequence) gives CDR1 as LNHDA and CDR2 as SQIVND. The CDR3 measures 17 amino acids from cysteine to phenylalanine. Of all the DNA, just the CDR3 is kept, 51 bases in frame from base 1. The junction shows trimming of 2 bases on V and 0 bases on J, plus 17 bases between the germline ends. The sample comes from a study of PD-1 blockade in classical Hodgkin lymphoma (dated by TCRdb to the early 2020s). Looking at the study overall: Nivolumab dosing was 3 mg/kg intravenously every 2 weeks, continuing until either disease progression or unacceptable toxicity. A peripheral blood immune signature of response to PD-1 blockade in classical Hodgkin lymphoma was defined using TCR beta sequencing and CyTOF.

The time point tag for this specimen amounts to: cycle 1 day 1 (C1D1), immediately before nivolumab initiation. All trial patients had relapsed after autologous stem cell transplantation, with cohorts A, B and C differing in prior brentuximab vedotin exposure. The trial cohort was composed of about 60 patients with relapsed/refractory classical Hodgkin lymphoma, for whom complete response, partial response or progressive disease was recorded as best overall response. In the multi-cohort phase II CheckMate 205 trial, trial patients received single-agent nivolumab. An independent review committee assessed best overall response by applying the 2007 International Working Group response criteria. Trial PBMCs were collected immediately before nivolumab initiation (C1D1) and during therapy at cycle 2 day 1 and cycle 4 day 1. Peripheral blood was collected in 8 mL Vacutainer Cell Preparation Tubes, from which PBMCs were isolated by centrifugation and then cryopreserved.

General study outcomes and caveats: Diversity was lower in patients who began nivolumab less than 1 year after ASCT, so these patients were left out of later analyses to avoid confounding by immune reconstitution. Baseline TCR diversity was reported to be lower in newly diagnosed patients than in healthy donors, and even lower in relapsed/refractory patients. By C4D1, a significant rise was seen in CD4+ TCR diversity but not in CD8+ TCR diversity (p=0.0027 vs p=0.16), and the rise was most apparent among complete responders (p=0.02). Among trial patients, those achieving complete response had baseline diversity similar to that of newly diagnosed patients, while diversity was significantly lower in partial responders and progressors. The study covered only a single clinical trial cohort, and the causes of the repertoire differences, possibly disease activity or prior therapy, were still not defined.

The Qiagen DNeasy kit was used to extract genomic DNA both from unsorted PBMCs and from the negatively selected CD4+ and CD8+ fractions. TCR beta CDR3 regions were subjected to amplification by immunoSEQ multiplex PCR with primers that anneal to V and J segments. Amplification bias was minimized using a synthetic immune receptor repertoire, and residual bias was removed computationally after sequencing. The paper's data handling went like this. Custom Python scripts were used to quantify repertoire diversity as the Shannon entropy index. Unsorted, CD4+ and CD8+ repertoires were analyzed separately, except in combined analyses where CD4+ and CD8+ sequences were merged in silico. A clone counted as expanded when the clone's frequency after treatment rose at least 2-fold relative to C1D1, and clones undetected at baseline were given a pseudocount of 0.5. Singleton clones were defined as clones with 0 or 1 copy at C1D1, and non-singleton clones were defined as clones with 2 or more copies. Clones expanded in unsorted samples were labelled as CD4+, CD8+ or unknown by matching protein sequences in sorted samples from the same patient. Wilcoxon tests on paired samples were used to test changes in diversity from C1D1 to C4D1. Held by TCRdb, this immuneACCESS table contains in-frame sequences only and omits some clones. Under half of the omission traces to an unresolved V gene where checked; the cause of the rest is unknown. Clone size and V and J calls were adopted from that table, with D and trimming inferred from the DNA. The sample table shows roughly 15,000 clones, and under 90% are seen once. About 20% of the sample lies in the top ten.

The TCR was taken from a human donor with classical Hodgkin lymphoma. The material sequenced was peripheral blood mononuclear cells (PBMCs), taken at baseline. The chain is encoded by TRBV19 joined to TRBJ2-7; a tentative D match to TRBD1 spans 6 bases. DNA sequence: TGTGCCAGTAGTATACGGACAGTGATACCCTTCTCCTACGAGCAGTACTTC. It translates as CASSIRTVIPFSYEQYF. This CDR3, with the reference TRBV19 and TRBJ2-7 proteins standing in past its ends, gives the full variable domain DGGITQSPKYLFRKEGQNVTLSCEQNLNHDAMYWYRQDPGQGLRLIYYSQIVNDFQKGDIAEGYSVSREKKESFPLTVTSAQKNPTAFYLCASSIRTVIPFSYEQYFGPGTRLTVT.